These T cell receptor beta chains were read from a single sample in a study of cytomegalovirus exposure and HLA in healthy donors. Data came from immunoSEQ multiplex PCR; TCRdb stores just in-frame clones and leaves some out. The sample yields roughly 170,000 clones, 80% to 85% seen once. The sequencing input was PBMCs. Every receptor here comes from a woman younger than 30 in good health and CMV-seropositive. CDR3s include the opening cysteine and the closing phenylalanine or tryptophan. A D gene is named only where the DNA matches it firmly. Where a row states a size, it is once, few, many or the class of an expanded clone; other rows omit it.

NA | NA | TRBJ2-5 | TRBV28 | TGTGCCAGCCAAAACCTAGCAGAATCAGAGACCCAGTACTTC | CASQNLAESETQYF
NA | TRBD2 | TRBJ2-5 | TRBV7-9 | TGTGCCAGCAGCTTCCCCGCAGGGAGGGTAGAGACCCAGTACTTC | CASSFPAGRVETQYF
NA | TRBD1 | TRBJ2-7 | TRBV10-3 | TGTGCCATCAGTTGGGACAGGAGCCTCTCCTACGAGCAGTACTTC | CAISWDRSLSYEQYF
NA | NA | TRBJ1-1 | TRBV20-1 | TGCAGTGCTAGGGGCTGGGCTGAAGCTTTCTTT | CSARGWAEAFF
NA | TRBD1 | TRBJ2-5 | TRBV5-6 | TGTGCCAGCTCTTGGACAGGGGGCGATTTGGGAGAGACCCAGTACTTC | CASSWTGGDLGETQYF
once | NA | TRBJ1-3 | TRBV27 | TGTGCCAGCAGTCGGTTGGTAGGCAGCGACTCTGGAAACACCATATATTTT | CASSRLVGSDSGNTIYF
NA | NA | TRBJ2-1 | TRBV5-1 | TGCGCCAGCAGCTTGGACAGCAAAGTATACAATGAGCAGTTCTTC | CASSLDSKVYNEQFF
NA | TRBD1 | TRBJ1-2 | TRBV5-6 | TGTGCCAGCAGCAAACGACGGACAGGGCATGTGGGCTACACCTTC | CASSKRRTGHVGYTF
few | NA | TRBJ2-5 | TRBV5-1 | TGCGCCAGCAGCCGGAGGCTAACGGAGGGGGAGACCCAGTACTTC | CASSRRLTEGETQYF
few | NA | TRBJ2-2 | TRBV9 | TGTGCCAGCAGCGTCTCCGGGAGAGGTACCGGGGAGCTGTTTTTT | CASSVSGRGTGELFF
NA | NA | TRBJ2-6 | TRBV7-9 | TGTGCCAGCAGCCCCCTCCGGGAAATCTCTGGGGCCAACGTCCTGACTTTC | CASSPLREISGANVLTF
NA | NA | TRBJ2-1 | TRBV9 | TGTGCCAGCAGCTCGCCACGACTAAATGGGGACAATGAGCAGTTCTTC | CASSSPRLNGDNEQFF
once | NA | TRBJ1-6 | TRBV7-2 | TGTGCCAGCAGCTTAGAGGCGGGTCTGGGGAATTCACCCCTCCACTTT | CASSLEAGLGNSPLHF
NA | NA | TRBJ2-2 | TRBV5-1 | TGCGCCAGCAGCTTGGAAAGGGTAGGGGGCACCGGGGAGCTGTTTTTT | CASSLERVGGTGELFF
NA | NA | TRBJ1-3 | TRBV7-2 | TGTGCCAGCAGCTTACTAGGCAACACCATATATTTT | CASSLLGNTIYF
NA | NA | TRBJ1-5 | TRBV19 | TGTGCCAGTAGTATAGCCCCCGACATTCAGCCCCAGCATTTT | CASSIAPDIQPQHF
NA | NA | TRBJ1-2 | TRBV6-6 | TGTGCCAGCAGGCAACCAGGCTCCTATGGCTACACCTTC | CASRQPGSYGYTF
NA | TRBD2 | TRBJ2-5 | TRBV27 | TGTGCCAGCAGTCGAGGACTAGCGGGGGCTGAGACCCAGTACTTC | CASSRGLAGAETQYF
NA | TRBD1 | TRBJ1-1 | TRBV10-3 | TGTGCCGCGACAGGGGTAGGGGACACTGAAGCTTTCTTT | CAATGVGDTEAFF
NA | TRBD1 | TRBJ1-2 | TRBV10-3 | TGTGCCGTACAGGGGGCCGCGGACTATGGCTACACCTTC | CAVQGAADYGYTF
NA | TRBD2 | TRBJ2-7 | TRBV6-5 | TGTGCCAGCAGTTACTCAGCCCTAGCGGGGGGGTACGAGCAGTACTTC | CASSYSALAGGYEQYF
NA | NA | TRBJ2-7 | TRBV11-1 | TGTGCCAGCAGCTTAGTGGGGAGATCCTACGAGCAGTACTTC | CASSLVGRSYEQYF
NA | TRBD1 | TRBJ2-2 | TRBV27 | TGTGCCAGCACCCCCGGACAGGGAGACACCGGGGAGCTGTTTTTT | CASTPGQGDTGELFF
NA | TRBD1 | TRBJ2-6 | TRBV19 | TGTGCCAGTAGTATCCAACCAGGGGGCCCCTACTCTGGGGCCAACGTCCTGACTTTC | CASSIQPGGPYSGANVLTF
NA | NA | TRBJ1-2 | TRBV27 | TGTGCCAGCAGTTCTCGATCGGGGGGGGTGGGAGGCTACACCTTC | CASSSRSGGVGGYTF
NA | NA | TRBJ1-5 | TRBV2 | TGTGCCAGCAGTGAAGGCGGCCGCCGGTTGTACCAGCCCCAGCATTTT | CASSEGGRRLYQPQHF
NA | NA | TRBJ1-5 | TRBV7-2 | TGTGCCAGCAGACGGTATAGCAATCAGCCCCAGCATTTT | CASRRYSNQPQHF
NA | TRBD1 | TRBJ1-2 | TRBV19 | TGTGCCAGCGGTGGACAGGGGAGAGTTCGGCAGGGCTACACCTTC | CASGGQGRVRQGYTF
NA | TRBD1 | TRBJ2-7 | TRBV5-1 | TGCGCCAGCAGCTCGGGCGACAGGGCCCACGAGCAGTACTTC | CASSSGDRAHEQYF
NA | NA | TRBJ1-2 | TRBV7-3 | TGTGCCAGCAGCCCCGGGGGGGACGGCTACACCTTC | CASSPGGDGYTF
NA | TRBD2 | TRBJ2-1 | TRBV7-6 | TGTGCCAGCAGCTTAAGGCGGGGGGGCTTAAAGAATTCCTACAATGAGCAGTTCTTC | CASSLRRGGLKNSYNEQFF
NA | TRBD1 | TRBJ1-1 | TRBV6-1 | TGTGCCAGCAGCGTAAGAACAGGGGGAAATACTGAAGCTTTCTTT | CASSVRTGGNTEAFF
NA | NA | TRBJ2-3 | TRBV28 | TGTGCCAGCAGCACCGGGACAATCTATCAGGGGTATTTT | CASSTGTIYQGYF
NA | TRBD1 | TRBJ1-1 | TRBV29-1 | TGCAGCGTTGGTTCAGGACAGGGGAACACTGAAGCTTTCTTT | CSVGSGQGNTEAFF
NA | NA | TRBJ2-3 | TRBV2 | TGTGCCAGCAGTGAAGCCGGGACATTCTTTAGCACAGATACGCAGTATTTT | CASSEAGTFFSTDTQYF
few | TRBD2 | TRBJ2-3 | TRBV15 | TGTGCCACCAGCAGCAAGCGGGGGGGCACAGATACGCAGTATTTT | CATSSKRGGTDTQYF
NA | NA | TRBJ1-2 | TRBV6-1 | TGTGCCAGCAGTGAAGCGGGGGGGAGCCACTATGGCTACACCTTC | CASSEAGGSHYGYTF
once | TRBD1 | TRBJ2-5 | TRBV5-5 | TGTGCCAGCAGCCCTCACAGGGGGTACCAAGAGACCCAGTACTTC | CASSPHRGYQETQYF
once | NA | TRBJ1-4 | TRBV7-8 | TGTGCCAGCAGCCTGAGCTTAAAACTGTTTTTT | CASSLSLKLFF
NA | NA | TRBJ1-2 | TRBV6-1 | TGTGCCAGCAGTGTGGAGCAGCTCGTAGGAACCTTC | CASSVEQLVGTF
NA | NA | TRBJ1-2 | TRBV5-1 | TGCGCCAGCAGCTTGACACCGGGGGAAGGGGCTAACTATGGCTACACCTTC | CASSLTPGEGANYGYTF
NA | TRBD1 | TRBJ1-2 | TRBV18 | TGTGCCAGCTCACCACCGAGGGAACAGGGGCTTTTCTACTATGGCTACACCTTC | CASSPPREQGLFYYGYTF
NA | TRBD1 | TRBJ2-1 | TRBV7-9 | TGTGCCAGCAGCTTAGAGGGGCCGGGACAGGTAATAAATGAGCAGTTCTTC | CASSLEGPGQVINEQFF
NA | TRBD1 | TRBJ1-2 | TRBV2 | TGTGCCAGCAGTGCCTTTGGCAGGGGGCTCGGTAACTATGGCTACACCTTC | CASSAFGRGLGNYGYTF
NA | TRBD2 | TRBJ2-5 | TRBV5-6 | TGTGCCACCCGGGACGGGCCCACCCTAGCGGGGGTAGACTCCCAGTACTTC | CATRDGPTLAGVDSQYF
NA | TRBD2 | TRBJ2-1 | TRBV5-1 | TGCGCCAGCAGCTTGGGGGGTTTATGGACTAGCTCATCCTACAATGAGCAGTTCTTC | CASSLGGLWTSSSYNEQFF
NA | NA | TRBJ2-5 | TRBV9 | TGTGCCAGCAGCGTAGGGGGCCTAGGGGAAGAGACCCAGTACTTC | CASSVGGLGEETQYF
NA | NA | TRBJ2-2 | TRBV9 | TGTGCCAGCAGCGGCTCCAGAGGACAAAGGAACACCGGGGAGCTGTTTTTT | CASSGSRGQRNTGELFF
NA | TRBD1 | TRBJ2-7 | TRBV2 | TGTGCCAGCAGTGTGACAGGGGGTCTAAATGAGCAGTACTTC | CASSVTGGLNEQYF
NA | TRBD1 | TRBJ1-4 | TRBV6-1 | TGTGCCAGCAGGCAGGGGGCGAGAAGGGAAAAACTGTTTTTT | CASRQGARREKLFF
NA | NA | TRBJ1-5 | TRBV7-2 | TGTGCCAGCAGCTTAGATCCGGGTCTAGGGCCCCAGCATTTT | CASSLDPGLGPQHF
NA | NA | TRBJ2-5 | TRBV7-8 | TGTGCCAGCAGCGCGCAAGAGACCCAGTACTTC | CASSAQETQYF
NA | NA | TRBJ1-5 | TRBV4-2 | TGTGCCAGCAGCCAAGTCGGGTCGAGGAGCAATCAGCCCCAGCATTTT | CASSQVGSRSNQPQHF
NA | NA | TRBJ1-2 | TRBV5-1 | TGCGCCAGCACCCAAGGGAGGCCAAACTATGGCTACACCTTC | CASTQGRPNYGYTF
few | TRBD1 | TRBJ1-6 | TRBV27 | TGTGCCAGCAGACAGGGGAGTAATTCACCCCTCCACTTT | CASRQGSNSPLHF
NA | TRBD1 | TRBJ1-4 | TRBV23-1 | TGCGCCAGCAGAAGGGACAGGGGACTGTTTTTT | CASRRDRGLFF
few | NA | TRBJ2-7 | TRBV7-8 | TGTGCCAGCAGCAAACCGGGACTGGGCTACGAGCAGTACTTC | CASSKPGLGYEQYF
NA | NA | TRBJ2-3 | TRBV21-1 | TGTGCCAGCAGCAGGCGGGGGGACACAGATACGCAGTATTTT | CASSRRGDTDTQYF
NA | TRBD1 | TRBJ2-3 | TRBV7-3 | TGTGCCAGCAAAAAGGCGGGACAGGGCACAGATACGCAGTATTTT | CASKKAGQGTDTQYF
NA | NA | TRBJ2-5 | TRBV6-5 | TGTGCCAGCAGTTACTCGAGTAGCCGTCGGGAGACCCAGTACTTC | CASSYSSSRRETQYF